This TCR beta chain came from a study of post-analysis software for immune sequencing data. Study-level points and caveats: With TRBV5-6, TRBV5-1 and TRBV20-1 included, about 5 TRBV segments were more frequent in patients than in controls.

With regard to this clonotype: Its antigen remains unidentified.

Tagging with unique molecular identifiers was a feature of the TCR beta cDNA libraries. T cells numbering about 0.9 to 10 million yielded cDNA molecules that totaled roughly 500,000. Via MiXCR, TCRdb re-called the PCR reads, giving one row per CDR3 protein. The sample has roughly 700,000 distinct CDR3 sequences, 25% to 30% seen once. The CDR3 spans 16 residues. The trim removed 4 bases at V and 9 bases at J, leaving 11 bases unmatched. The germline V gene has CDR1 SGHKS and CDR2 YYEKEE (reference sequence). The TCR sequence derives from a girl between 5 and 17 years old with multiple sclerosis. The V and J genes are TRBV5-5 and TRBJ1-6; 9 nucleotides align to TRBD1. The sample comprised blood. The CDR3 loop is CASSDRGQGLGSPLHF. CDR3 in DNA: TGTGCCAGCAGCGATCGGGGACAGGGCCTGGGTTCACCCCTCCACTTT.